The 22 T cell receptor beta chains below were found in one sample sequenced in a study of blood T cells in healthy people across ages (dated by TCRdb to about 2015). The library was obtained by 5' RACE. The data were produced on an Illumina HiSeq 2500. A second roughly 6 to 11 cycle PCR used a sample-barcoded 5' primer and a J-beta primer mix. Using fastp at Q25 and MiXCR, TCRdb reprocessed the public reads and kept productive beta chains. All rows with the same CDR3 protein become a single entry with the most common DNA and genes. For this sample there are about 970,000 distinct CDR3 sequences; roughly 47% appear just once. The ten largest clones capture about 20% of the sample. Sequenced: blood. The receptors come from a woman aged 55 to 70 in good health.

The sample holds a few counts of this clonotype. The chain links TRBV5-1 to TRBJ2-3; TRBD2 agrees at 9 bases. Germline CDR1 SGHRS, CDR2 YFSETQ. After removal of 0 bases from V and 2 bases from J, the junction contained 7 bases not matched to a gene. The CDR3 consists of 17 residues. The CDR3 protein is CASSLVPSGIITDTQYF. The CDR3, as DNA: TGCGCCAGCAGCTTGGTTCCTAGCGGGATAATCACAGATACGCAGTATTTT.

This clonotype appeared many times. The gene calls are TRBV4-1 and TRBJ2-7; D possibly corresponds to TRBD2 (5 bases). The germline V gene encodes CDR1 MGHRA and CDR2 YSYEKL. Trimming shortened V by 1 base and J by 2 bases, and 9 bases separated the two germline ends. The CDR3 is 14 residues long. DNA for the CDR3: TGCGCCAGCAGCCAAGTGCCCGGGGCCTACGAGCAGTACTTC. Protein: CASSQVPGAYEQYF.

CDR3 DNA sequence: TGTGCCAGCAGCTTAGTCTCAGGGGGCTTGAATTCACCCCTCCACTTT. Translation: CASSLVSGGLNSPLHF. The chain joins TRBV7-2 to TRBJ1-6, with TRBD1 matching 8 bases. The CDR3 extends over 16 amino acids. The V and J ends lost 1 base and 7 bases, in that order; junction bases with no gene match: 6. The germline gives CDR1 SGHTA, CDR2 FQGNSA.

The V and J genes are TRBV19 and TRBJ1-1; D not resolved. The V gene lost 0 bases and the J gene lost 1 base, with 12 bases spanning the gap. There are 16 residues in the CDR3. In germline, CDR1 is LNHDA, CDR2 SQIVND (reference sequence). CDR3 sequence: CASSIDATPANTEAFF. DNA for the CDR3: TGTGCCAGTAGTATAGACGCGACCCCAGCGAACACTGAAGCTTTCTTT.

This clonotype has more than one count but fewer than ten. The V and J genes are TRBV7-9 and TRBJ2-1; D possibly corresponds to TRBD1 (6 bases). Germline V gives CDR1 SEHNR, CDR2 FQNEAQ (reference sequence). V was pared by 0 bases and J by 4 bases, with 19 bases between. This CDR3 region has 18 residues. This chain's CDR3 is CASSLAPVVEGGYNEQFF. The CDR3 nucleotides read TGTGCCAGCAGCTTAGCGCCGGTGGTCGAAGGGGGTTACAATGAGCAGTTCTTC. Looking up the rest from reference TRBV7-9 and TRBJ2-1 gives the full variable domain: DTGVSQNPRHKITKRGQNVTFRCDPISEHNRLYWYRQTLGQGPEFLTYFQNEAQLEKSRLLSDRFSAERPKGSFSTLEIQRTEQGDSAMYLCASSLAPVVEGGYNEQFFGPGTRLTVL.

To note about this clonotype: A read error may account for a junction end that differs from germline. J is TRBJ2-1 and V is TRBV4-2, with D perhaps TRBD2 (6 bases). The germline V gene has CDR1 LGHNA and CDR2 YNFKEQ. There are 12 residues in the CDR3. The CDR3 spells CVAGTPYDEQFF. CDR3 DNA sequence: TGTGTTGCCGGGACTCCCTACGATGAGCAGTTCTTC.

The CDR3, as DNA: TGTGCCAGCGTACGGTACGGGGCCAACGTCCTGACTTTC. Its translation: CASVRYGANVLTF. The chain uses TRBV6-1 and TRBJ2-6; no clear D. There are 13 residues in the CDR3. In germline, CDR1 is MNHNS, CDR2 SASEGT. V was clipped by 8 bases and J by 4 bases, with 9 bases between them.

The rearrangement joins TRBV24-1 to TRBJ2-5, with D perhaps TRBD2 (6 bases). This CDR3 spans 14 amino acids. Germline CDR1 and CDR2: KGHDR and SFDVKD. Trimming shortened V by 2 bases and J by 7 bases, and 13 bases separated the two germline ends. The CDR3 nucleotides read TGTGCCACCAGTGATTCGGGACGGCGGGGGACCCAGTACTTC. It codes for CATSDSGRRGTQYF.

The chain links TRBV7-6 to TRBJ2-1, with D unresolved. CDR1 SGHVS and CDR2 FNYEAQ come from the germline V gene. The V end lost 1 base, the J end lost 6 bases, and 13 bases lay between the germline ends. This CDR3 comprises 15 residues. The CDR3 DNA follows: TGTGCCAGCAGCTTAGGGAGCCGTGTTGGCAATGAGCAGTTCTTC. Translated, it gives CASSLGSRVGNEQFF. The full variable domain, with the rest looked up from reference TRBV7-6 and TRBJ2-1, is GAGVSQSPRYKVTKRGQDVALRCDPISGHVSLYWYRQALGQGPEFLTYFNYEAQQDKSGLPNDRFSAERPEGSISTLTIQRTEQRDSAMYRCASSLGSRVGNEQFFGPGTRLTVL.

J is TRBJ2-1 and V is TRBV2; 10 bases are a match to TRBD2. Germline V gives CDR1 SNHLY, CDR2 FYNNEI. Germline trimming cut 6 bases from V and 4 bases from J; bases unmatched to any gene: 9. This CDR3 region has 16 residues. The CDR3 protein is CASRSPGLATYNEQFF. DNA for the CDR3: TGTGCCAGCAGATCCCCGGGACTAGCGACGTACAATGAGCAGTTCTTC.

The chain recombines TRBV24-1 with TRBJ2-5; D unclear. With 0 bases removed from V and 11 bases from J, the gap between germline ends came to 21 bases. Germline V gene sequence: CDR1 KGHDR, CDR2 SFDVKD. The CDR3 consists of 16 residues. The CDR3 sequence: CATSDLAAHTYNEQYF. The DNA of the CDR3 is TGTGCCACCAGTGATTTGGCCGCCCATACCTACAATGAGCAGTACTTC.

The rearrangement uses TRBV7-2 and TRBJ2-3, with 10 bases matching TRBD2. The CDR3 is made up of 17 amino acids. Trimming took 1 base from V and 1 from J; bases not matched to a gene: 5. In germline, CDR1 is SGHTA, CDR2 FQGNSA. This CDR3 is CASSLDGTSAGTDTQYF. The CDR3 region has the DNA TGTGCCAGCAGCTTAGACGGGACTAGCGCCGGCACAGATACGCAGTATTTT.

The chain has TRBV20-1 and TRBJ2-7; TRBD1 matches at 7 bases. The CDR3 spans 14 residues. Germline CDR1 is DFQATT and CDR2 is SNEGSKA (reference sequence). Trimming removed 6 bases from V and 0 bases from J; junction bases left unmatched: 8. As DNA, the CDR3 is TGCAGTGCCCCCCACAGGGGACGCTCCTACGAGCAGTACTTC. Encoded protein: CSAPHRGRSYEQYF.

This rearrangement joins TRBV6-5 to TRBJ2-7, with TRBD1 matching 8 bases. The DNA end favors TRBJ2-5, so the J call may be wrong. Germline CDR1 and CDR2: MNHEY and SVGAGI. There are 14 residues in the CDR3. CDR3 in amino acids: CASSYSGGQATQYF. The CDR3 coding sequence is TGTGCCAGCAGTTACTCCGGGGGACAGGCGACCCAGTACTTC.

The rearrangement uses TRBV24-1 and TRBJ1-1; D not certain. CDR3 size: 13 residues. CDR1 KGHDR and CDR2 SFDVKD come from the germline V gene. Trimming cost V 9 bases and J 1 base, with 11 bases left between them. DNA of the CDR3: TGTGCCACCGCCCATCCCGGGAACACTGAAGCTTTCTTT. This encodes CATAHPGNTEAFF.

The table lists this clonotype with a few counts. This sequence joins TRBV5-1 and TRBJ2-1; possible D gene TRBD1, 5 bases. CDR1 and CDR2 (germline): SGHRS, YFSETQ. V dropped 4 bases and J dropped 7 bases, with 21 bases sitting between them. The CDR3 is 16 residues long. The CDR3, as DNA: TGCGCCAGCAGCCTTCCTTTCGGTCCCCGACAGAATGAGCAGTTCTTC. Encoded protein: CASSLPFGPRQNEQFF.

The chain couples TRBV29-1 to TRBJ1-1, with 10 bases aligning to TRBD1. V was pared by 7 bases and J by 4 bases, with 6 bases of the junction left unmatched. Per the germline V gene, CDR1 is SQVTM and CDR2 is ANQGSEA. The CDR3 consists of 13 residues. This CDR3 is CSAGQGVGTEAFF. The CDR3 DNA is TGCAGCGCCGGACAGGGGGTAGGCACTGAAGCTTTCTTT.

The chain links TRBV4-1 to TRBJ2-6; D unresolved. Germline CDR1 MGHRA, CDR2 YSYEKL. This CDR3 contains 16 residues. Trimming cost V 5 bases and J 2 bases, with 13 bases left between them. Here the CDR3 DNA reads TGCGCCAGCAGCGCGACCGCCGCCGCTGGGGCCAACGTCCTGACTTTC. It specifies CASSATAAAGANVLTF.

V gene TRBV24-1 combines with J gene TRBJ2-1; D unresolved. CDR3 length: 17 amino acids. V lost 5 bases to trimming and J lost 0 bases, with 16 bases between them. Germline loops: CDR1 KGHDR, CDR2 SFDVKD. Here the CDR3 reads CATSGLGNTDSYNEQFF. CDR3 coding DNA: TGTGCCACCAGTGGACTGGGGAATACGGACTCCTACAATGAGCAGTTCTTC.

This clonotype has at least ten counts. The chain combines TRBV7-9 with TRBJ2-3; 11 bases are shared with TRBD2. This CDR3 has 16 amino acids. J lost 2 bases, V lost 7 bases, and 8 bases had no gene match. Per the germline V gene, CDR1 is SEHNR and CDR2 is FQNEAQ (reference sequence). CDR3 nucleotide sequence: TGTGCCAGCATGCCAGGGACTAGCGGAAACACAGATACGCAGTATTTT. This encodes CASMPGTSGNTDTQYF.

The chain combines TRBV18 with TRBJ1-2; 8 bases align to TRBD1. The V gene's germline CDR1 is KGHSH and CDR2 LQKENI. Trimming took 2 bases from V and 8 from J; bases not matched to a gene: 7. The CDR3 consists of 14 residues. The CDR3 is CASSPDDRGVGYTF. In DNA, the CDR3 is TGTGCCAGCTCACCAGACGACAGGGGAGTGGGCTACACCTTC.

V gene TRBV6-6 combines with J gene TRBJ2-7; 8 positions agree with TRBD2. The CDR3 sequence is 15 residues long. The V segment lost 4 bases and the J segment 1 base; nucleotides outside the gene matches: 6. The V gene's germline CDR1 is MNHNY and CDR2 SVGAGI (reference sequence). The CDR3 region is CASSSSGSVSYEQYF. CDR3 bases: TGTGCCAGCAGTTCAAGCGGGAGTGTTTCCTACGAGCAGTACTTC.